This T cell receptor beta chain was sequenced during a study of molecular identifiers for immune sequencing clone quantification. CDR1 SQVTM and CDR2 ANQGSEA come from the germline V gene. V lost 5 bases and J 4 bases, leaving 11 bases between the germline ends. This CDR3 spans 12 amino acids. With respect to this clonotype: Its cognate antigen is unknown.

TCRdb re-called the PCR reads through MiXCR, storing one row per CDR3 protein. The table lists approximately 550,000 distinct CDR3 sequences, roughly 23% of them singletons, with under 0.85% in the top ten. With RNA at 10%, 30% or 50%, naive CD8 libraries came from approximately 22,000 to 940,000 sorted cells. Broader study findings: Clones that exceeded 20 RNA copies held over 99% of effector molecules, yet under 1% in naive cells.

Sequencing input: naive CD8+ T cells from blood, with Jurkat cell RNA spiked in. Documented subset: FACS-sorted CD8+CD4-CCR7+CD45RA+ naive T cells. The origin of this receptor is a human donor in good health. Some libraries in this study had Jurkat cell RNA spiked in. The V gene is TRBV29-1, the J gene TRBJ2-5, with a tentative D call TRBD2 (5 bases). CDR3 DNA: TGCAGCGTTCTAAGGGCGGGAGAGACCCAGTACTTC. Its translation: CSVLRAGETQYF.